A single sample gave rise to the 32 T cell receptor beta chains below, sequenced in a study of T cell repertoires in cytomegalovirus infection (dated by TCRdb to the late 2010s). In light of the paper, this sample's treatment or condition label describes: in vitro stimulation with specific CMV peptide epitopes to enrich CMV-specific T cells. No antigen is known for these receptors. TCRdb records Illumina HiSeq 1500 as the sequencer. The raw public data were reprocessed by TCRdb itself: fastp quality trimming at Q25, MiXCR clonotype calling, in-frame beta chains only. Under each unique CDR3 protein, matching rows form one entry showing the most common genes and DNA. The sample table contains some 900,000 distinct CDR3 sequences; only one count was recorded for 32% of them. In total, the top ten clones hold about an eighth of the sample. Source: cultured CD8+ T cells from PBMCs, taken from culture after CMV antigen stimulation. These receptors all come from a human donor in good health (CMV status not recorded). Some clones in this sample may be carry-over from other donors' samples.

Ten or more counts support this clonotype. The chain combines TRBV7-9 with TRBJ1-2, with D maybe TRBD1 (5 bases). Germline V lookup: CDR1 SEHNR, CDR2 FQNEAQ (reference sequence). This CDR3 contains 17 residues. V lost 3 bases, J lost 2 bases, and 19 bases lay in between. The CDR3 region is CASSFAPGRVRNYGYTF. In nucleotides, the CDR3 is TGTGCCAGCAGCTTTGCCCCGGGGCGGGTCCGAAACTATGGCTACACCTTC.

V and J are TRBV20-1 and TRBJ1-3; D gene ambiguous. The CDR3 has 14 residues. Per the germline V gene, CDR1 is DFQATT and CDR2 is SNEGSKA (reference sequence). Trimming cost V 0 bases and J 0 bases, with 6 bases left between them. The CDR3 sequence: CSAREADSGNTIYF. DNA for the CDR3: TGCAGTGCTAGAGAGGCCGACTCTGGAAACACCATATATTTT.

The genes are TRBV12-5 and TRBJ2-2, with 12 bases fitting TRBD2. The CDR3 runs 18 residues. The V gene's germline CDR1 is LGHNT and CDR2 FRNRAP. The junction had 5 bases not matched to a gene; V was cut back by 3 bases and J by 0 bases. The chain's CDR3 is CASGFQTSGGANTGELFF. In nucleotides, the CDR3 is TGTGCTAGTGGTTTCCAGACTAGCGGGGGCGCGAACACCGGGGAGCTGTTTTTT.

This chain connects TRBV7-6 to TRBJ1-1; D unresolved. The germline CDR1 and CDR2 sequences are SGHVS and FNYEAQ. Trimming took 1 base from V and 3 from J, leaving 9 bases between them. The CDR3 is 14 residues long. The CDR3 DNA follows: TGTGCCAGCAGCTTAGGGGAAACGTACACTGAAGCTTTCTTT. It is translated as CASSLGETYTEAFF.

The chain links TRBV6-2 or TRBV6-3 to TRBJ2-7; D remains ambiguous. The CDR3 covers 12 residues. The germline gives CDR1 MNHEY, CDR2 SVGEGT. Deletions cut 0 bases from V and 9 bases from J, with 9 bases between. The CDR3 region is CASSYSPTRQYV. The DNA of the CDR3 is TGTGCCAGCAGTTACTCCCCGACGAGGCAGTACGTC.

The chain couples TRBV6-6 to TRBJ1-5; D ambiguous. V was clipped by 2 bases and J by 2 bases, with 10 bases between them. CDR1 is MNHNY and CDR2 is SVGAGI in the germline V gene (reference sequence). The CDR3 spans 15 residues. The CDR3 protein is CASSYERPGNQPQHF. The CDR3 bases are TGTGCCAGCAGTTACGAGCGCCCGGGCAATCAGCCCCAGCATTTT.

The V gene is TRBV4-1, the J gene TRBJ2-3; 7 bases are shared with TRBD2. Trimming at V came to 0 bases and at J to 4 bases, leaving 10 bases not matched to a gene. CDR1 is MGHRA, CDR2 YSYEKL, per germline. The CDR3 contains 17 residues. CDR3 DNA sequence: TGCGCCAGCAGCCAAGATGAGGGAACTAGCGCGGCAGATACGCAGTATTTT. Translating gives CASSQDEGTSAADTQYF.

This clonotype was counted between two and nine times. The chain combines TRBV7-9 with TRBJ2-1; maybe TRBD1 (5 bases). There are 15 residues in the CDR3. The germline CDR1 and CDR2 sequences are SEHNR and FQNEAQ (reference sequence). V was cut by 0 bases and J by 4 bases, with 10 bases left in between. CDR3 nucleotides: TGTGCCAGCAGCTTAGCATCGAGACAGTACAATGAGCAGTTCTTC. It translates to CASSLASRQYNEQFF. The full variable domain, in which reference TRBV7-9 and TRBJ2-1 provide the parts outside the CDR3, is DTGVSQNPRHKITKRGQNVTFRCDPISEHNRLYWYRQTLGQGPEFLTYFQNEAQLEKSRLLSDRFSAERPKGSFSTLEIQRTEQGDSAMYLCASSLASRQYNEQFFGPGTRLTVL.

This chain uses TRBV12-5 with TRBJ1-2; D ambiguous. The CDR3 sequence is 16 residues long. Trimming took off 0 bases at V and 3 bases at J, with 14 bases between the two ends. Germline assignment: CDR1 LGHNT and CDR2 FRNRAP. CDR3 sequence reads: CASGLVHYERYYGYTF. CDR3 DNA sequence: TGTGCTAGTGGTTTGGTACACTATGAGCGATACTATGGCTACACCTTC.

The table lists this clonotype with a few counts. In DNA form, the CDR3 reads TGTGCCAGCAGTTACTCACTGGGGAGCGGCTACACCTTC. As protein: CASSYSLGSGYTF. V is TRBV6-5 and J is TRBJ1-2; D gene uncertain. This CDR3 contains 13 residues. Germline V gene lookup returns CDR1 MNHEY and CDR2 SVGAGI. Trimming cost V 0 bases and J 8 bases, with 10 bases left between them.

The chain carries TRBV29-1 and TRBJ1-1; D not certain. CDR1 and CDR2 (germline): SQVTM, ANQGSEA. The CDR3 contains 13 residues. The ends were cut back, 6 bases at V and 0 bases at J, with 11 bases in the middle. The CDR3 sequence is CSVPGVLNTEAFF. CDR3 bases: TGCAGCGTCCCCGGGGTTCTGAACACTGAAGCTTTCTTT.

This clonotype has only a few counts. The rearrangement links TRBV27 to TRBJ2-5; TRBD2 aligns across 10 bases. With V trimmed by 6 bases and J by 4 bases, 8 bases remained unmatched. The CDR3 is 15 amino acids. Germline values: CDR1 MNHEY, CDR2 SMNVEV (reference sequence). The CDR3 sequence is CASRTSGGAPETQYF. The DNA for the CDR3 is TGTGCCAGCAGGACAAGCGGGGGGGCCCCAGAGACCCAGTACTTC.

This clonotype has only a few counts. J is TRBJ2-5 and V is TRBV2; TRBD1 matches at 7 bases. The germline V gene encodes CDR1 SNHLY and CDR2 FYNNEI. The CDR3 extends over 12 amino acids. The CDR3 here is CGLTGAAETQYF. The CDR3 nucleotides read TGTGGGTTAACAGGGGCTGCAGAGACCCAGTACTTC.

This clonotype was recorded a few times. The chain employs TRBV11-1 and TRBJ2-5; tentatively, D is TRBD2 (7 bases). Trimming stripped 5 bases from V and 1 base from J, with 11 bases between. The CDR3 length is 14 residues. Per the germline V gene, CDR1 is SGHAT and CDR2 is FQDESV (reference sequence). CDR3 nucleotides: TGTGCCAGCAGCATCGGGGGGCGCCAAGAGACCCAGTACTTC. Its translation is CASSIGGRQETQYF. The full variable domain, in which reference TRBV11-1 and TRBJ2-5 provide the parts outside the CDR3, is EAEVAQSPRYKITEKSQAVAFWCDPISGHATLYWYRQILGQGPELLVQFQDESVVDDSQLPKDRFSAERLKGVDSTLKIQPAELGDSAMYLCASSIGGRQETQYFGPGTRLLVL.

This clonotype has a handful of counts. The V gene is TRBV19, the J gene TRBJ2-3; D remains ambiguous. CDR3 length: 15 residues. V was clipped by 6 bases and J by 2 bases, with 15 bases between them. The germline V gene encodes CDR1 LNHDA and CDR2 SQIVND (reference sequence). Here the CDR3 DNA reads TGTGCCAGTAGCTCCATTAAAGGATACACAGATACGCAGTATTTT. Translated, it gives CASSSIKGYTDTQYF.

About this clonotype itself: The junction departs from germline at one end; a sequencing error may be responsible. The rearrangement links TRBV7-6 to TRBJ1-3; 10 positions agree with TRBD1. The germline V gene encodes CDR1 SGHVS and CDR2 FNYEAQ. The CDR3 contains 16 residues. The CDR3 reads CVSSPTGGFSGNTIYF. The CDR3 coding sequence is TGTGTCAGCAGCCCGACAGGGGGCTTCTCTGGAAACACCATATATTTT.

This clonotype was found a few times. The chain links TRBV7-9 to TRBJ2-1; 9 nucleotides agree with TRBD2. The germline V gene encodes CDR1 SEHNR and CDR2 FQNEAQ (reference sequence). CDR3 size: 14 residues. With 4 bases clipped from V and 9 bases from J, the junction kept 7 bases outside the gene matches. CDR3 protein: CASSSPERGVEQFF. DNA for the CDR3: TGTGCCAGCAGCTCCCCGGAGCGGGGGGTTGAGCAGTTCTTC.

In DNA, the CDR3 is TGCAGCGTTGAACATAGAGATTGGGGGACACACCAAGAGACCCAGTACTTC. This sequence encodes CSVEHRDWGTHQETQYF. This chain links TRBV29-1 with TRBJ2-5; D might be TRBD1 (6 bases). The CDR3 is 17 residues long. The germline V gene encodes CDR1 SQVTM and CDR2 ANQGSEA. With 2 bases removed from V and 0 bases from J, the gap between germline ends came to 19 bases.

The CDR3 is CASSPHGGRERTDTQYF. The CDR3 region has the DNA TGTGCCAGCAGTCCGCATGGGGGGAGAGAGCGCACAGATACGCAGTATTTT. V and J are TRBV6-5 and TRBJ2-3, with D tentatively TRBD2 (6 bases). V dropped 5 bases and J dropped 1 base, with 19 bases sitting between them. The CDR3 loop spans 17 amino acids. Germline-derived CDR1 and CDR2 are MNHEY and SVGAGI.

The V call is TRBV7-8, the J call TRBJ1-1; D gene ambiguous. The CDR3 is 15 amino acids. V lost 5 bases and J lost 1, with 14 bases in between. Germline V gene sequence: CDR1 SGHVS, CDR2 FQNEAQ. Here the CDR3 reads CASSPTPGKNTEAFF. The CDR3 DNA reads as TGTGCCAGCAGCCCTACCCCCGGGAAGAACACTGAAGCTTTCTTT.

V and J are TRBV29-1 and TRBJ2-1; unclear D gene. The CDR3 runs to 12 residues. Germline V lookup: CDR1 SQVTM, CDR2 ANQGSEA. Deletions cut 4 bases from V and 4 bases from J, with 8 bases between. The DNA for the CDR3 is TGCAGCGTTGTATGGGATTACAATGAGCAGTTCTTC. Translated: CSVVWDYNEQFF.

The rearrangement uses TRBV10-2 and TRBJ2-5, with a weak D call TRBD1 (6 bases). This CDR3 contains 15 residues. Trimming left V 2 bases short and J 0 bases short, with 10 bases between. Germline CDR1 reads WSHSY; CDR2 reads SAAADI. CDR3 residues: CASSEDRRYQETQYF. CDR3 nucleotide sequence: TGCGCCAGCAGTGAGGACAGGAGGTACCAAGAGACCCAGTACTTC.

The CDR3, as DNA: TGCAGTGCTAGGCACAGGGACCAACAAGAGACCCAGTACTTC. Translation: CSARHRDQQETQYF. The chain links TRBV20-1 to TRBJ2-5, with a possible D match to TRBD1 (6 bases). Germline V gene data show CDR1 as DFQATT and CDR2 as SNEGSKA (reference sequence). V lost 3 bases to trimming and J lost 2 bases, with 13 bases between them. The CDR3 totals 14 residues.

This chain joins TRBV27 and TRBJ1-2; D is undetermined. The CDR3 covers 16 residues. V dropped 0 bases and J dropped 4 bases, with 15 bases sitting between them. Germline lookup yields CDR1 MNHEY and CDR2 SMNVEV (reference sequence). The CDR3 spells CASSLSIGELRYGYTF. CDR3 in DNA: TGTGCCAGCAGTTTATCGATCGGTGAACTTCGCTATGGCTACACCTTC.

The chain couples TRBV5-4 to TRBJ1-6, with D possibly matching TRBD1 (6 bases). The CDR3 consists of 14 residues. Trimming took 1 base from V and 10 from J, leaving 12 bases between them. Germline lookup yields CDR1 SGHNT and CDR2 YYREEE (reference sequence). CDR3 nucleotide sequence: TGTGCCAGCAGCTTGTCGCCAGGGGAGTCACCCCTCCACTTT. It codes for CASSLSPGESPLHF.

Notes on this clonotype: A read error may explain this, as a much larger clone is one base away. This chain connects TRBV6-6 to TRBJ1-2, with D uncertain. The length of the CDR3 is 16 residues. CDR1 MNHNY and CDR2 SVGAGI come from the germline V gene (reference sequence). CDR3 residues: CANSYFNPQELNGYTF. The DNA of the CDR3 is TGTGCCAACAGTTACTTTAACCCCCAGGAGCTGAATGGCTACACCTTC.

In this sample, this clonotype turned up many times. The conserved closing phenylalanine or tryptophan is absent in this CDR3, likely reflecting a read error. The DNA is left out, because the CDR3 cannot be placed on it with certainty; the CDR3 is given as TCRdb lists it. The V gene is TRBV7-8, the J gene TRBJ2-3; the tabulated D call, TRBD2, remains unverified against the DNA. Germline loops: CDR1 SGHVS, CDR2 FQNEAQ. The CDR3 contains 14 residues when both ends are counted. CDR3 sequence reads: CASSNFKRGPIHIL.

J is TRBJ2-7 and V is TRBV7-6; D possibly corresponds to TRBD1 (5 bases). Germline CDR1 reads SGHVS; CDR2 reads FNYEAQ. The CDR3 contains 15 residues. V gave up 1 base and J gave up 7 bases, with 17 bases separating them. The DNA for the CDR3 is TGTGCCAGCAGCTTAGAGGCCAGGGTGACAGAAGAGCAGTACTTC. This gives the protein CASSLEARVTEEQYF.

This rearrangement joins TRBV19 to TRBJ1-1; 7 bases line up with TRBD1. The CDR3 contains 14 residues. Trimming at V came to 4 bases and at J to 5 bases, leaving 7 bases not matched to a gene. Germline V lookup: CDR1 LNHDA, CDR2 SQIVND (reference sequence). The CDR3 spells CASSRGGLRTEAFF. The CDR3 DNA follows: TGTGCCAGTAGTAGAGGGGGCCTAAGAACTGAAGCTTTCTTT.

The rearrangement uses TRBV4-1 and TRBJ2-7; a weak D match, TRBD2 (5 bases). Germline CDR1 MGHRA, CDR2 YSYEKL. The CDR3 is 17 amino acids. Trimming shortened V by 1 base and J by 5 bases, and 21 bases separated the two germline ends. DNA for the CDR3: TGCGCCAGCAGCCAAGTCGTCGGTGGAGGAGGTATCCACGAGCAGTACGTC. Its translation is CASSQVVGGGGIHEQYV.

This clonotype was detected a few times. V is TRBV6-2 or TRBV6-3 and J is TRBJ2-7; perhaps TRBD2 as D (6 bases). The CDR3 spans 14 residues. Trimming shortened V by 3 bases and J by 2 bases, and 11 bases separated the two germline ends. Germline V lookup: CDR1 MNHEY, CDR2 SVGEGT. The CDR3 reads CASSYAGWAYEQYF. The CDR3 region has the DNA TGTGCCAGCAGTTATGCGGGGTGGGCCTACGAGCAGTACTTC.

Comments on this clonotype: A much larger clone lies a single base off, so this may be a read error. The chain is built from TRBV4-3 and TRBJ1-1, with a tentative D call TRBD1 (5 bases). Germline CDR1 and CDR2: LGHNA and YSLEER. This CDR3 is built from 15 residues. DNA of the CDR3: TGCGCCAGCAGCCAAGTAAGGACTCGGGGCACTGAAACTTTCTTT. Its protein is CASSQVRTRGTETFF.